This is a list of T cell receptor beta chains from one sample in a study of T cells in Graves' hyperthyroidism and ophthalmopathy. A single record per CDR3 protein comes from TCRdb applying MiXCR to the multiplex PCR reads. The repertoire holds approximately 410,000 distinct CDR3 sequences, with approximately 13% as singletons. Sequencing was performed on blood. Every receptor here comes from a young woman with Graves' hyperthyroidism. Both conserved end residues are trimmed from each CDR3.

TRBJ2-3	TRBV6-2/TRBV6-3	ASSRSPRDRVSDTQY
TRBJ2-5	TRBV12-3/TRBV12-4	ASSLWDVAGQETQY
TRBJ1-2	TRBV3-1	ASSQDVGTGSNYGYT
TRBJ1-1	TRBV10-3	AISVSTPQKNTEAF
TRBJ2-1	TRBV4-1	ASSQDTDHNEQF
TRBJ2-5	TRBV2	ASRERGETQY
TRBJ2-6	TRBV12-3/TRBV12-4	ASSLRGTGANVLT
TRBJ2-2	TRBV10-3	ATRGWSSGENTGELF
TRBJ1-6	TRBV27	ASSLWGRRNNSPLH
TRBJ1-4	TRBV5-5	ASSLNTVEKLF
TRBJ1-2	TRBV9	ASSVVGTGGYGYT
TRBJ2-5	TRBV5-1	ASSPGHKGTQY
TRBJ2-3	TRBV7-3	ASSFGLAGGGYMDTQY
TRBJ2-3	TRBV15	ATSGLGLAGGPSRTDTQY
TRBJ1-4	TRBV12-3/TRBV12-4	ASSLAPGTASPDEKLF
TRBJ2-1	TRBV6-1	ASSATGQYNEQF
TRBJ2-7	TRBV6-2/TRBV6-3	ASSPYPYEQY
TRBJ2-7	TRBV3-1	ASSQDSSSYEQY
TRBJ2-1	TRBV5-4	ASSLPPGQGGNEQF
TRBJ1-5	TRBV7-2	ASSLWSNQPQH
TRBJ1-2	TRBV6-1	ASSEIAQVYGYT
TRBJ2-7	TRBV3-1	ASSATGTSWFGEQY
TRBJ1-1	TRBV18	ASSPTAVNEAF
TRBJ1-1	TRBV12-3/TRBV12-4	ASSHDRVNTEAF
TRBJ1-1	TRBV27	ASSLDRATEAF
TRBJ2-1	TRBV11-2	ASSLDLVQQF
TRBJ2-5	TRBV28	ASSPTGGQETQY
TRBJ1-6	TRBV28	ASRQGNRSPLH
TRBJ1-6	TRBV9	ASSVEHNSPLH
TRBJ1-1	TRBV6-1	ASSELRRPENTEAF
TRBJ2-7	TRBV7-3	ASSPPIDYEQY
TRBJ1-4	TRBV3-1	ASSHSGGRPNEKLF
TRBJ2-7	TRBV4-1	ASSQDSGDEQY
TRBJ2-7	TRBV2	ASTPQYEQY
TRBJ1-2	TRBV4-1	ASSSWTVNYGYT
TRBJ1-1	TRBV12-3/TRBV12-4	ASSLTGAPEAF
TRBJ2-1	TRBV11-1	ASSFSASSYNEQF
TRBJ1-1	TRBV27	ASSLPDKNTEAF
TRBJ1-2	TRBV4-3	ASSQEQGSGYT
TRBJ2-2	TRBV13	ASSYSGWELF
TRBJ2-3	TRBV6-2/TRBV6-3	ASRTSGPIQY
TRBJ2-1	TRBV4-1	ASSPALTSGGRVYNEQF
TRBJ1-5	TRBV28	ASSSLGGARQPQH
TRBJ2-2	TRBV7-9	ASSQGMWAGELF
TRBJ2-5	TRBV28	ASSRASGTRPGRRLAHQETQY
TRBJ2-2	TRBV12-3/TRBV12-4	ASSLDRGLTGELF
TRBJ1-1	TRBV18	ASSPSEVVNTEAF
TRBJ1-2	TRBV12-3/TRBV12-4	ASSFGGGYGYT
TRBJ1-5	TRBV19	ASSREGYYSNQPQH
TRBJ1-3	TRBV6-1	AGGGQSESSSGNTIY
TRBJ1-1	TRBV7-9	ASSLGGENTEAF
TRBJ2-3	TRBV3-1	ASSQVGLAGGVADTQY